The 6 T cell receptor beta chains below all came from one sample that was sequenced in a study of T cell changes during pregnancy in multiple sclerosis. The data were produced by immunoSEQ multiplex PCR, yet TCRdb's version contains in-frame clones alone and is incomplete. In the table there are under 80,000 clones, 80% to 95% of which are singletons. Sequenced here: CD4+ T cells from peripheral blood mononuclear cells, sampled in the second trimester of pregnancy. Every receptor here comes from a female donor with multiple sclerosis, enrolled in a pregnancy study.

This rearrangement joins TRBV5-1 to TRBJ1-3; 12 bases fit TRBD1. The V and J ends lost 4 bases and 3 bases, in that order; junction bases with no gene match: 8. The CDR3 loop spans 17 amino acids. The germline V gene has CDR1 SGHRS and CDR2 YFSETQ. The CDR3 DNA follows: TGCGCCAGCAGCCTCCCGGGACAGGGGGCTTATGGAAACACCATATATTTT. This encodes CASSLPGQGAYGNTIYF.

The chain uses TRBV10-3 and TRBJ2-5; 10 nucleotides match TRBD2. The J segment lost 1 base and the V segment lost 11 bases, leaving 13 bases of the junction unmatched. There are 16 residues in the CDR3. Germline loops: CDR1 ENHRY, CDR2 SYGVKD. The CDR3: CASKGGTSGAQETQYF. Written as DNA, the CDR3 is TGTGCCTCCAAGGGGGGAACTAGCGGGGCCCAAGAGACCCAGTACTTC.

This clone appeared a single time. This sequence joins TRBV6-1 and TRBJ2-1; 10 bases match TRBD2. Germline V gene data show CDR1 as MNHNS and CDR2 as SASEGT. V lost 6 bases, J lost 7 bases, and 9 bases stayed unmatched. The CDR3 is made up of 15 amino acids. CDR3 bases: TGTGCCAGCAGGGCCACCGGGACTAGCGAGAATGAGCAGTTCTTC. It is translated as CASRATGTSENEQFF.

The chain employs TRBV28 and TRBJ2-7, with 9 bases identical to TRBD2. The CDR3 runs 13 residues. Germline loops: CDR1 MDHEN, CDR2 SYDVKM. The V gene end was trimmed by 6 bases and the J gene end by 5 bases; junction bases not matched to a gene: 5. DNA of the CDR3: TGTGCCAGCAGATTTAGCGGGAGCAACGAGCAGTACTTC. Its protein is CASRFSGSNEQYF.

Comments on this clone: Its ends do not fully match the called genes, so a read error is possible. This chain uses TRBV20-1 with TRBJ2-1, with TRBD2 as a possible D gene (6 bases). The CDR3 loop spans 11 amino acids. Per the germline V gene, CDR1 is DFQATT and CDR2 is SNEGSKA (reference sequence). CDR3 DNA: TGCAGTGCTAGAGAAGAGACTAGGTTTGTCTTC. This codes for CSAREETRFVF.

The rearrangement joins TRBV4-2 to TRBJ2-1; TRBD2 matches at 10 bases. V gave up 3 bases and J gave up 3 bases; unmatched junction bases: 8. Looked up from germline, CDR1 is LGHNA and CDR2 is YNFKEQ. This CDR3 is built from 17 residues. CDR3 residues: CASSQALSSGGYNEQFF. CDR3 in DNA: TGTGCCAGCAGCCAGGCCTTATCTAGCGGGGGCTACAATGAGCAGTTCTTC.